Shown below are 18 T cell receptor beta chains from a single sample sequenced in a study of T cell repertoires in cytomegalovirus infection. TCRdb used MiXCR to reprocess the reads, holding one entry per CDR3 protein. The sample comprises 400,000 or so distinct CDR3 sequences, 25% to 40% of which are singletons, and around 15% rests with the top ten. Sequences were obtained from PBMCs. The receptors were gathered from a human donor in good health (CMV status not recorded). Some clones in this sample may be carry-over from other donors' samples.

The chain uses TRBV14 and TRBJ1-4; a possible D gene is TRBD1 (5 bases). In germline, CDR1 is SGHDN, CDR2 FVKESK. Trimming took 1 base from V and 6 from J, leaving 9 bases between them. The CDR3 sequence is 14 residues long. The CDR3 DNA reads TGTGCCAGCAGCCAAGGACAGCGAGATGAAAAACTGTTTTTT. This translates into CASSQGQRDEKLFF.

This clonotype showed up many times. The genes are TRBV7-3 and TRBJ1-2; 10 bases line up with TRBD1. CDR1 is SGHTA, CDR2 FQGTGA, per germline. The CDR3 is 14 amino acids. Trimming cost V 5 bases and J 6 bases; bases outside gene matches: 6. CDR3 amino acids: CASSLTGGIHGYTF. The CDR3 nucleotides are TGTGCCAGCAGCCTGACAGGGGGCATTCATGGCTACACCTTC.

This clonotype has just a few counts. The chain uses TRBV9 and TRBJ1-1; no firm D call. Trimming shortened V by 3 bases and J by 2 bases, and 14 bases separated the two germline ends. Germline V gives CDR1 SGDLS, CDR2 YYNGEE. This CDR3 contains 15 residues. CDR3 nucleotide sequence: TGTGCCAGCAGCGGAACCGCGGACTCAAACACTGAAGCTTTCTTT. Translated, it gives CASSGTADSNTEAFF.

The rearrangement uses TRBV7-2 and TRBJ2-1, with TRBD1 matching over 10 bases. The CDR3 is 17 residues long. Germline assignment: CDR1 SGHTA and CDR2 FQGNSA. J gave up 6 bases and V 1 base, and 9 bases lay outside the gene matches. The CDR3: CASSLVSDRGRGNEQFF. DNA of the CDR3: TGTGCCAGCAGCTTAGTCTCCGACAGGGGGCGCGGCAATGAGCAGTTCTTC.

This clonotype has a count of ten or more. The V gene is TRBV7-2, the J gene TRBJ2-5; no clear D gene. CDR3 length: 11 residues. Germline values: CDR1 SGHTA, CDR2 FQGNSA. The V end lost 6 bases, the J end lost 5 bases, and 7 bases lay between the germline ends. In DNA, the CDR3 is TGTGCCAGCAGTGCGGAGGAGACCCAGTACTTC. This gives the protein CASSAEETQYF.

In its sample, this clonotype was seen a few times. The V call is TRBV7-3, the J call TRBJ2-1; 12 bases are shared with TRBD2. This CDR3 contains 17 residues. The germline V gene has CDR1 SGHTA and CDR2 FQGTGA. V lost 4 bases, J lost 8 bases, and 12 bases stayed unmatched. The CDR3 nucleotides are TGTGCCAGCAGCTCCGCCCCTAGCGGGGGGGCCGGGTATGAGCAGTTCTTC. It codes for CASSSAPSGGAGYEQFF.

The sample holds a few counts of this clonotype. V and J are TRBV28 and TRBJ2-1; D possibly corresponds to TRBD1 (6 bases). This CDR3 region has 17 residues. V was shortened by 5 bases and J by 0 bases, with 17 bases between the two germline ends. Germline V gives CDR1 MDHEN, CDR2 SYDVKM. The CDR3 here is CASSPPTGPSSYNEQFF. The CDR3 nucleotides read TGTGCCAGCAGTCCTCCGACAGGACCGAGCTCCTACAATGAGCAGTTCTTC.

This clonotype was seen ten or more times. The genes are TRBV7-9 and TRBJ1-1; D not certain. The V gene's germline CDR1 is SEHNR and CDR2 FQNEAQ (reference sequence). This CDR3 has 14 residues. V lost 4 bases, J lost 0 bases, and 9 bases lay in between. DNA for the CDR3: TGTGCCAGCAGCTCCCCTTTGATGAACACTGAAGCTTTCTTT. Translating gives CASSSPLMNTEAFF. Using reference TRBV7-9 and TRBJ1-1 for the parts outside the CDR3, the full variable domain is DTGVSQNPRHKITKRGQNVTFRCDPISEHNRLYWYRQTLGQGPEFLTYFQNEAQLEKSRLLSDRFSAERPKGSFSTLEIQRTEQGDSAMYLCASSSPLMNTEAFFGQGTRLTVV.

This clonotype was detected only a few times. V is TRBV27 and J is TRBJ1-5; a weak D match, TRBD1 (6 bases). V lost 6 bases, J lost 6 bases, and 21 bases lay in between. The germline CDR1 and CDR2 sequences are MNHEY and SMNVEV (reference sequence). The CDR3 covers 16 residues. The CDR3 bases are TGTGCCAGCAGGCCTCGGGGTAGGGGGGAGAGTCAGCCCCAGCATTTT. Its translation: CASRPRGRGESQPQHF.

This clonotype occurred many times. The J gene is TRBJ1-5, the V gene TRBV20-1, with D possibly matching TRBD1 (5 bases). Germline values: CDR1 DFQATT, CDR2 SNEGSKA (reference sequence). V shed 5 bases and J shed 2 bases, with 19 bases lying between them. The CDR3 extends over 16 amino acids. In nucleotides, the CDR3 is TGCAGTGCTGCCCTGAGTGGGGGAGGTGGCAATCAGCCCCAGCATTTT. This codes for CSAALSGGGGNQPQHF.

As concerns this clonotype: Since a much larger clone is just one base distant, this may be a read error. V is TRBV7-3 and J is TRBJ2-7; D not certain. Germline CDR1 reads SGHTA; CDR2 reads FQGTGA. V was pared by 6 bases and J by 5 bases, with 14 bases between. The length of the CDR3 is 13 residues. The CDR3 region has the DNA TGTGCCAGCAGTACTCAGGTGGGCAACGAGCAGTACTTC. Its protein is CASSTQVGNEQYF.

This clonotype occurred a few times. The rearrangement links TRBV7-2 to TRBJ2-7; D tentatively reads TRBD1 or TRBD2 (6 bases each). The CDR3 length is 14 residues. Trimming took 0 bases from V and 6 from J, leaving 12 bases between them. In germline, CDR1 is SGHTA, CDR2 FQGNSA. CDR3 in DNA: TGTGCCAGCAGCTTAGCGGGGGGCCGGTCCGAGCAGTACTTC. This sequence encodes CASSLAGGRSEQYF. The full variable domain, completed using reference TRBV7-2 and TRBJ2-7, is GAGVSQSPSNKVTEKGKDVELRCDPISGHTALYWYRQSLGQGLEFLIYFQGNSAPDKSGLPSDRFSAERTGGSVSTLTIQRTQQEDSAVYLCASSLAGGRSEQYFGPGTRLTVT.

J is TRBJ2-7 and V is TRBV11-2; D remains ambiguous. Trimming shortened V by 2 bases and J by 9 bases, and 14 bases separated the two germline ends. This CDR3 region has 13 residues. Germline V gene lookup returns CDR1 SGHAT and CDR2 FQNNGV. The CDR3 nucleotides are TGTGCCAGCAGCTTAAGGCAAACGATAAGGCAGTACTTC. This translates into CASSLRQTIRQYF.

The V and J genes are TRBV27 and TRBJ1-1; TRBD1 matches 9 bases. V lost 4 bases to trimming and J lost 5 bases; unmatched junction nucleotides: 8. Germline-derived CDR1 and CDR2 are MNHEY and SMNVEV (reference sequence). The CDR3 runs to 15 residues. The DNA of the CDR3 is TGTGCCAGCAGTTCACGACAGGGGGGCGATACTGAAGCTTTCTTT. This gives the protein CASSSRQGGDTEAFF.

The chain carries TRBV18 and TRBJ1-6; 9 bases match TRBD1. The CDR3 consists of 15 residues. The V gene end was trimmed by 3 bases and the J gene end by 10 bases; junction bases not matched to a gene: 7. Germline CDR1 is KGHSH and CDR2 is LQKENI. The CDR3 DNA reads TGTGCCAGCTCACCCTTGGACAGGGGCGAATCACCCCTCCACTTT. This sequence encodes CASSPLDRGESPLHF.

In its sample, this clonotype was seen a few times. The chain recombines TRBV6-5 with TRBJ1-5, with a possible D match to TRBD1 (5 bases). The germline CDR1 and CDR2 sequences are MNHEY and SVGAGI. CDR3 length: 16 amino acids. V was shortened by 2 bases and J by 1 base, with 12 bases between the two germline ends. The CDR3 reads CASSYAGGRSNQPQHF. The CDR3 coding sequence is TGTGCCAGCAGTTACGCGGGGGGGAGAAGCAATCAGCCCCAGCATTTT.

The CDR3 is CASSRTSGVYEQYF. CDR3 DNA: TGTGCCAGCAGCCGGACTAGCGGGGTTTACGAGCAGTACTTC. The gene calls are TRBV7-9 and TRBJ2-7; 12 bases map to TRBD2. The germline CDR1 and CDR2 sequences are SEHNR and FQNEAQ (reference sequence). Losses at the gene ends were 5 bases for V and 4 bases for J; bases not matched to a gene: 3. This CDR3 spans 14 amino acids.

The chain carries TRBV5-1 and TRBJ1-1; 8 bases align to TRBD1. Germline CDR1 and CDR2: SGHRS and YFSETQ. V was pared by 4 bases and J by 4 bases, with 6 bases of the junction left unmatched. The CDR3 spans 14 residues. CDR3 DNA sequence: TGCGCCAGCAGCCACGGACAGGGAGGCACTGAAGCTTTCTTT. Amino acids: CASSHGQGGTEAFF. The whole variable domain, remainder taken from reference TRBV5-1 and TRBJ1-1, is KAGVTQTPRYLIKTRGQQVTLSCSPISGHRSVSWYQQTPGQGLQFLFEYFSETQRNKGNFPGRFSGRQFSNSRSEMNVSTLELGDSALYLCASSHGQGGTEAFFGQGTRLTVV.